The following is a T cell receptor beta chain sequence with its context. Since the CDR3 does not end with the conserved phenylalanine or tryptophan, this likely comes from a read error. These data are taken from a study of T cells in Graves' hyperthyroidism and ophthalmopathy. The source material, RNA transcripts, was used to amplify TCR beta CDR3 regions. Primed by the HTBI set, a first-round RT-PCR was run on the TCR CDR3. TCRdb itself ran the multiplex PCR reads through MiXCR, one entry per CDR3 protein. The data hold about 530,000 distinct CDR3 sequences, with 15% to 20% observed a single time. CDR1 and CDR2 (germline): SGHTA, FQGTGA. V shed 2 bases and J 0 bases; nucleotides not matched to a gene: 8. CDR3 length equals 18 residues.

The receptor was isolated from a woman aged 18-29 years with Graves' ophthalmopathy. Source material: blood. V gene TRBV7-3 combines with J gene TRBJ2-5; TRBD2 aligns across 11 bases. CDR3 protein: CASSLCGTSGVNQETQYL. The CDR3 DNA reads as TGTGCCAGCAGCTTATGCGGGACTAGCGGAGTAAACCAAGAGACCCAGTACCTC.